This is a list of T cell receptor beta chains from one sample in a study of post-analysis software for immune sequencing data. TCRdb used MiXCR to reprocess the PCR reads, holding one entry per CDR3 protein. Of 700,000 to 900,000 distinct CDR3 sequences listed, 46% are singletons. Sequencing input: blood. These receptors were taken from a girl aged 5 to 17 with multiple sclerosis. CDR3s include the opening cysteine and the closing phenylalanine or tryptophan. D genes are given only for firm matches. Rows give clone size only sometimes, using once, few, many, or a class for an expanded clone.

clone_size: few
d_call: -
j_call: TRBJ2-3
v_call: TRBV7-9
cdr3_aa: CASSFGTLDTQYF
cdr3_nt: TGTGCCAGCAGCTTCGGGACCCTGGATACGCAGTATTTT

clone_size: few
d_call: -
j_call: TRBJ1-1
v_call: TRBV12-5
cdr3_aa: CASGFGQLNTEAFF
cdr3_nt: TGTGCTAGTGGTTTCGGACAGCTGAACACTGAAGCTTTCTTT

clone_size: few
d_call: -
j_call: TRBJ2-3
v_call: TRBV29-1
cdr3_aa: CSDAGTQYF
cdr3_nt: TGCAGCGACGCTGGTACGCAGTATTTT

clone_size: -
d_call: -
j_call: TRBJ2-7
v_call: TRBV28
cdr3_aa: CACSLLSDTSSYEQYF
cdr3_nt: TGTGCCTGCAGTTTATTATCGGACACCAGCTCCTACGAGCAGTACTTC

clone_size: few
d_call: -
j_call: TRBJ2-3
v_call: TRBV6-5
cdr3_aa: CASSCGGGTDTQYF
cdr3_nt: TGTGCCAGCAGCTGCGGAGGGGGGACAGATACGCAGTATTTT

clone_size: -
d_call: -
j_call: TRBJ2-7
v_call: TRBV6-8
cdr3_aa: CANEQGSYEQYF
cdr3_nt: TGTGCCAACGAACAGGGCTCCTACGAGCAGTACTTC

clone_size: -
d_call: -
j_call: TRBJ2-1
v_call: TRBV5-6
cdr3_aa: CASSRNSFGNEQFF
cdr3_nt: TGTGCCAGCAGCCGTAACTCCTTCGGGAATGAGCAGTTCTTC

clone_size: -
d_call: -
j_call: TRBJ2-3
v_call: TRBV28
cdr3_aa: CASSLFGDNPYF
cdr3_nt: TGTGCCAGCAGTTTATTCGGGGACAATCCGTATTTT

clone_size: many
d_call: TRBD1
j_call: TRBJ1-2
v_call: TRBV24-1
cdr3_aa: CATSDRDRDGYTF
cdr3_nt: TGTGCCACCAGTGACCGGGACAGGGATGGCTACACCTTC

clone_size: -
d_call: TRBD1
j_call: TRBJ2-7
v_call: TRBV11-2
cdr3_aa: CASSHSDRVSEQYF
cdr3_nt: TGTGCCAGCAGCCACAGTGACAGGGTATCCGAGCAGTACTTC

clone_size: many
d_call: TRBD2
j_call: TRBJ2-1
v_call: TRBV7-9
cdr3_aa: CASSQGLAGGYNEQFF
cdr3_nt: TGTGCCAGCAGCCAGGGACTAGCGGGAGGGTACAATGAGCAGTTCTTC

clone_size: -
d_call: TRBD1
j_call: TRBJ1-2
v_call: TRBV6-6
cdr3_aa: CASSRDRVVAGYTF
cdr3_nt: TGTGCCAGCAGCCGGGACAGGGTTGTAGCTGGCTACACCTTC

clone_size: -
d_call: TRBD1
j_call: TRBJ2-4
v_call: TRBV20-1
cdr3_aa: CSATRTGRSDIQYF
cdr3_nt: TGCAGTGCAACCCGGACAGGGCGGTCGGACATTCAGTACTTC

clone_size: -
d_call: -
j_call: TRBJ2-7
v_call: TRBV20-1
cdr3_aa: CSASVTPFSYEQYF
cdr3_nt: TGCAGTGCTAGTGTCACACCTTTCTCCTACGAGCAGTACTTC